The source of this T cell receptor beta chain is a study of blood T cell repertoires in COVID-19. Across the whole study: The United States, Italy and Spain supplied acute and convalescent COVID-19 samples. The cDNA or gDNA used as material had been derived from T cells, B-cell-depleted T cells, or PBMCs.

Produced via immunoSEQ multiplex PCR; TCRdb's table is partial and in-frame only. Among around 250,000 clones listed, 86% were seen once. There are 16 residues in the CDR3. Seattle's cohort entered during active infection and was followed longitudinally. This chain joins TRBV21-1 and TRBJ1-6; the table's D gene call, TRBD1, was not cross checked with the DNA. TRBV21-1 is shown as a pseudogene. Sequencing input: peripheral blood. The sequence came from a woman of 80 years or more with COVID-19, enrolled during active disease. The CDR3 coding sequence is TGTGCCAGCAGCTCCCGCCGGACAGGCCCTAATTCACCCCTCCACTTT. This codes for CASSSRRTGPNSPLHF.